This TCR beta chain came from a study of Ad26.COV2.S vaccination and SARS-CoV-2 variants. Across the study: Trial arm assignment for the donor was COV1001 Ad26.COV2.S.

The data were produced by immunoSEQ multiplex PCR, yet TCRdb's version contains in-frame clones alone and is incomplete. Here the sample spans roughly 320,000 clones, 85% being singletons. CDR1 is SGHNT, CDR2 YYREEE, per germline (reference sequence). The CDR3 totals 13 residues. Deletions cut 0 bases from V and 6 bases from J, with 9 bases between. Treatment defined: some 19 received Ad26.COV2.S at low or high dose, single or two shots; 5 received placebo; per-sample allocation not given. Collection of samples fell on day 63 after the first vaccine or placebo injection. An 18-55-year-old adult in Boston served as donor. Concerning this clone itself: Its target is not known.

Study-level findings and limits: Placebo recipients trailed vaccine recipients in spike-specific TCR breadth. TCR breadth and depth analyses may have underestimated total T cell responses.

The sequences come from peripheral blood, collected in a trial of Ad26.COV2.S vaccine versus placebo. The chain employs TRBV5-4 and TRBJ1-1; D is unclear. The origin of this receptor is a person between 18 and 65 years old who received the Ad26.COV2.S COVID-19 vaccine or a placebo. The chain's CDR3 is CASSLAGNPEAFF. The CDR3 DNA follows: TGTGCCAGCAGCTTGGCAGGTAATCCTGAAGCTTTCTTT.